The rows below give T cell receptor beta chains drawn from one sample of a study of vaccination and CD4 T cells after COVID-19. Their antigens are not known. TCRdb processed the PCR reads anew with MiXCR; each CDR3 protein has one entry. The profile covers 15,000 to 20,000 distinct CDR3 sequences, with about 50% appearing a single time and 12% taken by the ten largest. The sample taken for sequencing was CD4+ T cells from blood, cultured in vitro. The receptors stem from a human donor who had recovered from COVID-19. CDR3s include the opening cysteine and the closing phenylalanine or tryptophan. D genes are given only for firm matches. Some rows have no size entry. The others give once, few or many, or a class for an expanded clone.

clone_size	v_call	d_call	j_call	cdr3_aa	cdr3_nt
.	TRBV7-2	.	TRBJ1-5	CASSLMGGHSNQPQHF	TGTGCCAGCAGCTTAATGGGGGGCCATAGCAATCAGCCCCAGCATTTT
few	TRBV15	TRBD2	TRBJ2-4	CATSRASGGNIQYF	TGTGCCACCAGCAGAGCTAGCGGGGGGAACATTCAGTACTTC
few	TRBV10-1	.	TRBJ1-2	CATRRGVASYGYTF	TGCGCCACCAGGCGGGGGGTCGCTTCCTATGGCTACACCTTC
.	TRBV20-1	TRBD2	TRBJ2-1	CSAKSSGGYNEQFF	TGCAGTGCTAAATCGAGCGGGGGTTACAATGAGCAGTTCTTC
few	TRBV19	TRBD2	TRBJ2-1	CASSTTSGRAYNEQFF	TGTGCCAGTAGTACTACTAGCGGGAGGGCCTACAATGAGCAGTTCTTC
.	TRBV20-1	.	TRBJ1-2	CSARTGVVYGYTF	TGCAGTGCTAGGACCGGAGTGGTCTATGGCTACACCTTC
few	TRBV6-1	TRBD2	TRBJ2-1	CASSELGGGPRNEQFF	TGTGCCAGCAGTGAACTTGGGGGAGGGCCTAGGAATGAGCAGTTCTTC
.	TRBV19	TRBD1	TRBJ1-1	CATGQAKGNEAFF	TGTGCCACCGGACAGGCTAAAGGGAATGAAGCTTTCTTT
.	TRBV20-1	.	TRBJ1-1	CSARGGSPGVTEAFF	TGCAGTGCTAGAGGAGGATCCCCGGGGGTAACTGAAGCTTTCTTT
once	TRBV5-4	.	TRBJ2-3	CASSLAVPDTQYF	TGTGCCAGCAGCTTGGCCGTGCCAGATACGCAGTATTTT
.	TRBV11-3	TRBD2	TRBJ2-3	CASSTGLATDTQYF	TGTGCCAGCAGTACCGGACTAGCTACAGATACGCAGTATTTT